This T cell receptor (beta chain) appears in the sequencing data of a study of cytomegalovirus exposure and HLA in healthy donors. General observations from the study: For presence/absence analyses, sequencing depth was assumed to be roughly uniform across donors.

Primers included in the PCR were 60 Vbeta and 13 Jbeta primers. The protocol was immunoSEQ multiplex PCR, while the TCRdb copy is restricted to in-frame clones and leaves out a portion. Of under 150,000 clones listed, 81% were seen once; the top ten hold around 0.7%. The CDR3 sequence is 20 residues long. V shed 6 bases and J 2 bases; nucleotides not matched to a gene: 20. CDR1 is MDHEN, CDR2 SYDVKM, per germline. With respect to this clone: Its target is unknown.

The sequence derives from a young man in good health and CMV-seronegative. The genes are TRBV28 and TRBJ1-5; 9 bases are shared with TRBD1. Specimen: PBMCs. The CDR3 DNA reads TGTGCCAGCAGCCACGATCCGGGACAGGGTTCATGGTTCGGCAATCAGCCCCAGCATTTT. It codes for CASSHDPGQGSWFGNQPQHF.